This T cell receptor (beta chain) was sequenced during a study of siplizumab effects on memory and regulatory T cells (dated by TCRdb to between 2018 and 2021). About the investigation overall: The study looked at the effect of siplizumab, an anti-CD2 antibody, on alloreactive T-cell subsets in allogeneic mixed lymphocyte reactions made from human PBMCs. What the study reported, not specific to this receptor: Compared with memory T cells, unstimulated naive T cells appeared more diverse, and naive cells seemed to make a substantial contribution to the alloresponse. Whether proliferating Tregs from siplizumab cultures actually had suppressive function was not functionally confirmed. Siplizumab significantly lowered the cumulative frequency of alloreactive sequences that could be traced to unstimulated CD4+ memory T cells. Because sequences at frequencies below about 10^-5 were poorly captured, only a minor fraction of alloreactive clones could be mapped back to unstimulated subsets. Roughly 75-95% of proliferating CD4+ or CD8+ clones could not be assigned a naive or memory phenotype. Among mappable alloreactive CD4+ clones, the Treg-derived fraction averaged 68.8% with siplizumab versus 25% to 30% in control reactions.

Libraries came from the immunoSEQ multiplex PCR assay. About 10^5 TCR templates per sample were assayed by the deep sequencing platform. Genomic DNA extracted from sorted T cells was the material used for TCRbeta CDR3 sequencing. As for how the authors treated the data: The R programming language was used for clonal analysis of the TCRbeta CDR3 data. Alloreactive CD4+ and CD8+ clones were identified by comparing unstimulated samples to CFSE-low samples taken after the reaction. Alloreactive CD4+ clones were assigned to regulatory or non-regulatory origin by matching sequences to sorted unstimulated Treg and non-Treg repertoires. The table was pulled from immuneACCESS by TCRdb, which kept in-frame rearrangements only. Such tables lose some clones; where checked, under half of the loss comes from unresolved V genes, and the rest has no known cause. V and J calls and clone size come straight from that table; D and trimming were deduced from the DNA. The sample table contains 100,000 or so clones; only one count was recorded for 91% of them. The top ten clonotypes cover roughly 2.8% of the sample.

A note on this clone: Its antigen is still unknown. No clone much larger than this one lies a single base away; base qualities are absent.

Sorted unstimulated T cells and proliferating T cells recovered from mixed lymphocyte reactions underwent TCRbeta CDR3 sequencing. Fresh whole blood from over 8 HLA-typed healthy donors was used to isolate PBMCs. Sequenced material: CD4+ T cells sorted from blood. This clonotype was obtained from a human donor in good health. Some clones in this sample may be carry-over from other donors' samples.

The CDR3 protein is CASSRRGGQGSGYTF. The DNA is TGTGCCAGCAGTCGTAGGGGAGGACAGGGATCTGGCTACACCTTC. This receptor chain uses TRBV7-2 and TRBJ1-2, and 8 junctional nucleotides match TRBD1. From V the trimming removes 6 bases and from J it removes 7 bases, while the gene matches leave 13 bases of the junction unaccounted for. For CDR1 and CDR2, the germline V gene lists SGHTA and FQGNSA. The CDR3 sequence holds 15 residues, the cysteine and phenylalanine included. Of all the DNA, just the CDR3 is kept, 45 bases in frame from base 1.